The sequence of this T cell receptor (beta chain) was determined in a study of blood T cell repertoires in COVID-19. Profiling relied on immunoSEQ multiplex PCR, and the TCRdb table lists in-frame clones only, not all of them. Seen here are under 250,000 clones, about 87% observed once, and the top ten hold just under 6.5%. The CDR3 is made up of 14 amino acids. V shed 4 bases and J shed 3 bases, with 10 bases lying between them. CDR1 and CDR2 (germline): MDHEN, SYDVKM. Source material: peripheral blood. The chain combines TRBV28 with TRBJ1-5, with a possible D match to TRBD1 (5 bases). The TCR originated in a woman aged 25-40 years with COVID-19, enrolled during active disease. In DNA, the CDR3 is TGTGCCAGCAGTTCTGGGGGGGTCAATCAGCCCCAGCATTTT. Its translation: CASSSGGVNQPQHF.